Listed below are T cell receptor beta chains from one sample, sequenced in a study of T cell responses to AZD1222 COVID-19 vaccine. This table comes from immunoSEQ multiplex PCR, and its TCRdb copy is limited to in-frame clones, with some not included. Among 150,000 or so clones listed, 70% to 90% were seen once. Sample: peripheral blood, taken on day 0 of MenACWY control vaccination. Receptors originate from an adult in good health. Both conserved end residues are part of each CDR3. The order of the fields is clone size, V gene, D gene, J gene, CDR3 protein, CDR3 DNA. A D gene is named only where the DNA matches it firmly. Not every row has a clone size; where given, it reads once, few, many or a size class.

NA	TRBV11-2	TRBD2	TRBJ2-2	CASSLGISGRTGELFF	TGTGCCAGCAGCTTAGGGATTTCCGGGAGGACCGGGGAGCTGTTTTTT
NA	TRBV15	TRBD1	TRBJ2-7	CATSKDLTGTGADEQYF	TGTGCCACCAGCAAAGACCTTACCGGGACAGGGGCCGACGAGCAGTACTTC
NA	TRBV7-3	NA	TRBJ1-3	CASSPKSGNTIYF	TGTGCCAGCAGCCCTAAGTCTGGAAACACCATATATTTT
few	TRBV30	NA	TRBJ1-3	CAWGQNSGNTIYF	TGTGCCTGGGGACAAAACTCTGGAAACACCATATATTTT
NA	TRBV28	TRBD1	TRBJ2-7	CASSTAPGTGIYEQYF	TGTGCCAGCAGTACCGCCCCCGGGACAGGTATCTACGAGCAGTACTTC
NA	TRBV3-1/TRBV3-2	NA	TRBJ1-2	CASSLRGNDYGYTF	TGTGCCAGCAGCCTTCGGGGCAACGACTATGGCTACACCTTC
NA	TRBV11-1	NA	TRBJ2-5	CASRPLGGVMETQYF	TGTGCCAGCAGACCCCTAGGGGGGGTGATGGAGACCCAGTACTTC
NA	TRBV5-6	NA	TRBJ1-1	CASSLEQVMNTEAFF	TGTGCCAGCAGCTTGGAACAGGTCATGAACACTGAAGCTTTCTTT
NA	TRBV5-1	TRBD2	TRBJ2-5	CASNGLAGTIGTQYF	TGCGCCAGCAACGGACTAGCGGGGACCATCGGGACCCAGTACTTC
NA	TRBV6-5	NA	TRBJ2-3	CASSPGRTLTDTQYF	TGTGCCAGCAGCCCAGGGAGGACTCTTACAGATACGCAGTATTTT
few	TRBV14	TRBD1	TRBJ1-2	CASSQVQGADYGYTF	TGTGCCAGCAGCCAAGTACAGGGGGCCGACTATGGCTACACCTTC
once	TRBV20-1	TRBD1	TRBJ1-1	CSASRWTGVLNTEAFF	TGCAGTGCTAGTAGATGGACAGGGGTACTGAACACTGAAGCTTTCTTT
NA	TRBV3-1/TRBV3-2	NA	TRBJ2-5	CASSQSETQYF	TGTGCCAGCAGCCAGAGTGAGACCCAGTACTTC
NA	TRBV27	NA	TRBJ2-1	CASSFRGASYNEQFF	TGTGCCAGCAGTTTCAGGGGGGCATCCTACAATGAGCAGTTCTTC
NA	TRBV7-9	TRBD1	TRBJ2-1	CASSPTGYNEQFF	TGTGCCAGCAGCCCGACAGGGTATAATGAGCAGTTCTTC
NA	TRBV4-2	TRBD2	TRBJ2-1	CASSPRLAGGPGTYNEQFF	TGTGCCAGCAGCCCAAGACTAGCGGGAGGGCCCGGTACCTACAATGAGCAGTTCTTC
NA	TRBV4-3	NA	TRBJ2-7	CASSQAVAGAGYEQYF	TGCGCCAGCAGCCAAGCCGTGGCGGGGGCCGGCTACGAGCAGTACTTC
NA	TRBV11-3	NA	TRBJ1-1	CASSLEGTVNTEAFF	TGTGCCAGCAGCTTAGAGGGGACGGTGAACACTGAAGCTTTCTTT